One sample yielded the 27 T cell receptor beta chains listed below, sequenced in a study of blood T cell repertoires in COVID-19. Method: immunoSEQ multiplex PCR; TCRdb's copy keeps in-frame clones and lacks some. The repertoire holds some 270,000 clones, approximately 85% seen once, with roughly 4% in the top ten. Material for sequencing was PBMCs or T cells enriched from blood (not recorded which). These receptors were collected from a woman in her thirties who had recovered from COVID-19.

This clone was recorded at least ten times. V and J are TRBV10-3 and TRBJ1-2; D uncertain. The CDR3 extends over 16 amino acids. V dropped 1 base and J dropped 0 bases, with 12 bases sitting between them. Germline CDR1 reads ENHRY; CDR2 reads SYGVKD. The CDR3 loop reads CAISEWAPEANYGYTF. For the CDR3, the DNA is TGTGCCATCAGTGAGTGGGCACCCGAAGCTAACTATGGCTACACCTTC.

This chain links TRBV28 with TRBJ1-4; 8 bases fit TRBD1. V lost 8 bases, J lost 8 bases, and 16 bases stayed unmatched. Per the germline V gene, CDR1 is MDHEN and CDR2 is SYDVKM. The CDR3 consists of 16 residues. This CDR3 reads CASAQGAGVRGEKLFF. The CDR3 nucleotides are TGTGCCAGCGCCCAGGGGGCAGGGGTTCGGGGCGAAAAACTGTTTTTT.

The chain is built from TRBV11-2 and TRBJ2-1; D is possibly TRBD2 (5 bases). The V and J ends lost 5 bases and 7 bases respectively, with 9 bases between them. This CDR3 has 12 amino acids. CDR1 and CDR2 (germline): SGHAT, FQNNGV. Here the CDR3 reads CASSRWTNEQFF. The CDR3 nucleotides read TGTGCCAGCAGCCGATGGACTAATGAGCAGTTCTTC.

This rearrangement joins TRBV28 to TRBJ2-1; D unresolved. Per germline, CDR1 MDHEN and CDR2 SYDVKM. Trimming took off 1 base at V and 4 bases at J, with 8 bases between the two ends. The CDR3 covers 14 residues. The CDR3 DNA reads as TGTGCCAGCAGTTTATCGTCTCCGTACAATGAGCAGTTCTTC. Amino acid sequence: CASSLSSPYNEQFF.

The chain couples TRBV19 to TRBJ2-3; no reliable D call. Per the germline V gene, CDR1 is LNHDA and CDR2 is SQIVND (reference sequence). Trimming shortened V by 8 bases and J by 1 base, and 13 bases separated the two germline ends. The CDR3 has 14 amino acids. CDR3 region: CASGLSRRTDTQYF. CDR3 bases: TGTGCCAGTGGTTTGAGCAGGCGCACAGATACGCAGTATTTT.

V and J are TRBV9 and TRBJ2-3; D unresolved. Deletions cut 0 bases from V and 0 bases from J, with 11 bases between. This CDR3 region has 16 residues. Germline V gene data show CDR1 as SGDLS and CDR2 as YYNGEE. CDR3 residues: CASSVGTLRSTDTQYF. CDR3 in DNA: TGTGCCAGCAGCGTAGGTACCCTACGGAGCACAGATACGCAGTATTTT. Drawing the rest from reference TRBV9 and TRBJ2-3, the complete variable domain is DSGVTQTPKHLITATGQRVTLRCSPRSGDLSVYWYQQSLDQGLQFLIQYYNGEERAKGNILERFSAQQFPDLHSELNLSSLELGDSALYFCASSVGTLRSTDTQYFGPGTRLTVL.

Written as DNA, the CDR3 is TGTGCCAGCAGTACGACATCGTGGACCGGGGAGCTGTTTTTT. This encodes CASSTTSWTGELFF. V gene TRBV27 combines with J gene TRBJ2-2; D uncertain. The V end lost 5 bases, the J end lost 5 bases, and 12 bases lay between the germline ends. Germline CDR1 is MNHEY and CDR2 is SMNVEV (reference sequence). The CDR3 covers 14 residues.

The chain combines TRBV5-1 with TRBJ2-1; the match to TRBD1 covers 9 bases. The CDR3 runs 16 residues. The V and J ends lost 0 bases and 7 bases, in that order; junction bases with no gene match: 8. CDR1 is SGHRS and CDR2 is YFSETQ in the germline V gene. The CDR3 reads CASSLAGTGISNEQFF. CDR3 in DNA: TGCGCCAGCAGCTTGGCCGGGACAGGGATAAGTAATGAGCAGTTCTTC.

The chain employs TRBV11-2 and TRBJ1-1; D is ambiguous. V gave up 7 bases and J gave up 6 bases, with 12 bases separating them. The CDR3 consists of 12 residues. Germline V gene data show CDR1 as SGHAT and CDR2 as FQNNGV. The CDR3 loop reads CASNRVRAEAFF. Written as DNA, the CDR3 is TGTGCCAGCAATCGGGTCCGCGCTGAAGCTTTCTTT. The full variable domain, its missing parts supplied by reference TRBV11-2 and TRBJ1-1, is EAGVAQSPRYKIIEKRQSVAFWCNPISGHATLYWYQQILGQGPKLLIQFQNNGVVDDSQLPKDRFSAERLKGVDSTLKIQPAKLEDSAVYLCASNRVRAEAFFGQGTRLTVV.

Written as DNA, the CDR3 is TGTGCCAGCAGTGGACTGACAGGGAGGTTCTTC. Translation: CASSGLTGRFF. The chain couples TRBV27 to TRBJ2-1, with 7 positions matching TRBD1. This CDR3 spans 11 amino acids. V lost 5 bases, J lost 15 bases, and 7 bases stayed unmatched. The V gene's germline CDR1 is MNHEY and CDR2 SMNVEV (reference sequence).

This clone was recorded only once. The chain carries TRBV5-6 and TRBJ1-1; weak D call: TRBD1 (6 bases). The CDR3 has 14 residues. V was cut by 4 bases and J by 4 bases, with 14 bases left in between. The germline gives CDR1 SGHDT, CDR2 YYEEEE. The CDR3 here is CASSRQGLGTEAFF. The CDR3 DNA reads TGTGCCAGCAGCCGCCAGGGGCTGGGCACTGAAGCTTTCTTT.

V and J are TRBV19 and TRBJ2-1; TRBD2 matches at 12 bases. Germline CDR1 and CDR2: LNHDA and SQIVND (reference sequence). V was clipped by 7 bases and J by 6 bases; unmatched bases: 19. CDR3 length: 19 amino acids. CDR3 amino acids: CASTSTPGLAGLPSNEQFF. The CDR3 DNA reads as TGTGCCAGTACCTCAACCCCCGGACTAGCGGGACTGCCGTCCAATGAGCAGTTCTTC.

The chain couples TRBV24-1 to TRBJ1-6, with D hard to call. In germline, CDR1 is KGHDR, CDR2 SFDVKD. Trimming took 1 base from V and 5 from J, leaving 17 bases between them. The CDR3 has 18 residues. The CDR3 bases are TGTGCCACCAGTGATTTAAGGGCCTCGGGAGAAGATAATTCACCCCTCCACTTT. Its translation is CATSDLRASGEDNSPLHF.

This clone was counted at least ten times. The gene calls are TRBV18 and TRBJ1-1; 8 bases are a match to TRBD1. The CDR3 loop spans 14 amino acids. Germline V gives CDR1 KGHSH, CDR2 LQKENI. The V and J ends lost 5 bases and 6 bases, in that order; junction bases with no gene match: 8. This chain's CDR3 is CASSYGQGIAEAFF. The CDR3 coding sequence is TGTGCCAGCTCATACGGACAGGGAATAGCTGAAGCTTTCTTT.

In DNA, the CDR3 is TGTGCCACGGACAGACAAGAGACCCAGTACTTC. Translating it yields CATDRQETQYF. V gene TRBV25-1 combines with J gene TRBJ2-5; D is possibly TRBD1 (6 bases). The CDR3 runs 11 residues. Trimming cost V 10 bases and J 2 bases, with 8 bases left between them. Germline V gene sequence: CDR1 MGHDK, CDR2 SYGVNS. Full variable domain (remainder filled in from reference TRBV25-1 and TRBJ2-5): EADIYQTPRYLVIGTGKKITLECSQTMGHDKMYWYQQDPGMELHLIHYSYGVNSTEKGDLSSESTVSRIRTEHFPLTLESARPSHTSQYLCATDRQETQYFGPGTRLLVL.

This chain uses TRBV6-5 with TRBJ1-1; 7 positions match TRBD1. With V trimmed by 7 bases and J by 5 bases, 13 bases remained unmatched. Germline V gene lookup returns CDR1 MNHEY and CDR2 SVGAGI. This CDR3 is built from 15 residues. The CDR3 region is CASIRPDRVGTEAFF. CDR3 nucleotide sequence: TGTGCCAGCATCCGCCCCGACAGGGTAGGGACTGAAGCTTTCTTT.

This chain joins TRBV12-3 or TRBV12-4 and TRBJ1-5, with no clear D. The CDR3 is 12 amino acids. Deletions cut 5 bases from V and 9 bases from J, with 11 bases between. The CDR3 DNA reads as TGTGCCAGCAGTCCGGCGGAGTGGCCCCAGCATTTT. Translation: CASSPAEWPQHF.

The chain employs TRBV5-1 and TRBJ1-2; tentative D call: TRBD1 (5 bases). This CDR3 has 12 residues. Germline V gene sequence: CDR1 SGHRS, CDR2 YFSETQ. V was trimmed by 2 bases and J by 7 bases, leaving 9 bases between them. The CDR3 spells CASSFQGFGYTF. The CDR3 DNA reads TGCGCCAGCAGCTTTCAGGGCTTTGGCTACACCTTC.

This clone was observed at least ten times. This chain uses TRBV16 with TRBJ1-1; D is uncertain. In germline, CDR1 is KGHSY, CDR2 FQNENV. The CDR3 sequence is 16 residues long. The V gene lost 0 bases and the J gene lost 0 bases, with 11 bases spanning the gap. This CDR3 reads CASSQSLEVMNTEAFF. The CDR3 bases are TGTGCCAGCAGCCAATCGCTAGAGGTTATGAACACTGAAGCTTTCTTT.

This rearrangement joins TRBV2 to TRBJ1-2, with D perhaps TRBD1 (6 bases). V was cut by 7 bases and J by 8 bases, with 17 bases left in between. Germline CDR1 SNHLY, CDR2 FYNNEI. The CDR3 contains 13 residues. As DNA, the CDR3 is TGTGCCAGCAATCAGGGGCCCCCGGACGGCTACACCTTC. Translating it yields CASNQGPPDGYTF.

The chain links TRBV15 to TRBJ2-7; TRBD1 matches at 9 bases. The CDR3 runs 14 residues. Germline V gene sequence: CDR1 LNHNV, CDR2 YYDKDF (reference sequence). With 6 bases clipped from V and 1 base from J, the junction kept 4 bases outside the gene matches. The CDR3 is CATRETGGSYEQYF. The CDR3 DNA sequence: TGTGCCACCAGAGAGACAGGGGGTTCCTACGAGCAGTACTTC.

The chain recombines TRBV28 with TRBJ1-6; D gene uncertain. CDR3 length: 17 amino acids. The germline V gene encodes CDR1 MDHEN and CDR2 SYDVKM. V gave up 0 bases and J gave up 3 bases, with 12 bases separating them. This CDR3 reads CASSLWGRKVYNSPLHF. CDR3 in DNA: TGTGCCAGCAGTTTATGGGGCAGGAAGGTCTATAATTCACCCCTCCACTTT.

This clone has just one count. V and J are TRBV28 and TRBJ2-7, with 7 bases fitting TRBD1. This CDR3 has 15 amino acids. V shed 2 bases, J shed 2 bases, and the junction held 6 bases outside the gene matches. Germline V lookup: CDR1 MDHEN, CDR2 SYDVKM. The CDR3 loop reads CASSLIGTVPYEQYF. The CDR3 nucleotides read TGTGCCAGCAGTTTAATCGGGACAGTGCCCTACGAGCAGTACTTC.

A few counts support this clone. The chain is built from TRBV5-6 and TRBJ2-7, with D possibly being TRBD1 (6 bases). The germline gives CDR1 SGHDT, CDR2 YYEEEE. V lost 6 bases and J lost 3, with 13 bases in between. The CDR3 is made up of 13 amino acids. The CDR3 region has the DNA TGTGCCAGCACTAGGACAGCGAGCTACGAGCAGTACTTC. Amino acids: CASTRTASYEQYF.

This chain uses TRBV29-1 with TRBJ1-1; D gene ambiguous. Trimming removed 4 bases from V and 0 bases from J, with 9 bases in between. This CDR3 has 13 amino acids. Germline V lookup: CDR1 SQVTM, CDR2 ANQGSEA. DNA of the CDR3: TGCAGCGTTGCTAGGGAGGTGAACACTGAAGCTTTCTTT. Translation gives CSVAREVNTEAFF.

This chain connects TRBV6-5 to TRBJ2-1; 8 nucleotides match TRBD1. This CDR3 region has 12 residues. CDR1 is MNHEY, CDR2 SVGAGI, per germline. With V trimmed by 6 bases and J by 9 bases, 4 bases remained unmatched. CDR3 bases: TGTGCCAGCAGGACAGGGGCTACTGAGCAGTTCTTC. Protein sequence: CASRTGATEQFF.

This clone was seen more than once but under ten times. The chain combines TRBV7-2 with TRBJ1-4; D gene uncertain. Germline lookup yields CDR1 SGHTA and CDR2 FQGNSA. This CDR3 spans 13 amino acids. V dropped 3 bases and J dropped 5 bases, with 7 bases sitting between them. CDR3 in amino acids: CASSLGRNEKLFF. The CDR3 DNA follows: TGTGCCAGCAGCTTGGGCCGAAATGAAAAACTGTTTTTT.